This T cell receptor (beta chain) was documented in a study of beta chain features in type 1 diabetes. Whole-study results and caveats: Researchers reported that naive, central memory and Treg TCRB repertoires appeared more similar in patients than in healthy donors. Moderately but significantly shorter TCRB CDR3s were found in Type 1 diabetes patients in all four CD4+ subsets.

Since all of the isolated RNA was reverse transcribed, expressed TCRB transcripts were what got sequenced. Measured with immunoSEQ multiplex PCR; TCRdb has only the in-frame clones, and not every one. The profile shows some 200,000 clones, 9.5% to 13% of them singletons. With regard to this clone: Its antigen is not known.

CDR1 SNHLY and CDR2 FYNNEI come from the germline V gene. The V and J ends lost 8 bases and 0 bases respectively, with 10 bases between them. The CDR3 contains 14 residues. The clonotype was recovered from a man younger than 30 in good health. V gene TRBV2 combines with J gene TRBJ2-2; D not certain. The sequenced material came from central memory CD4+ T cells from blood. As DNA, the CDR3 is TGTGCCAGCGGTCAGCAGGCGAACACCGGGGAGCTGTTTTTT. Its protein is CASGQQANTGELFF.